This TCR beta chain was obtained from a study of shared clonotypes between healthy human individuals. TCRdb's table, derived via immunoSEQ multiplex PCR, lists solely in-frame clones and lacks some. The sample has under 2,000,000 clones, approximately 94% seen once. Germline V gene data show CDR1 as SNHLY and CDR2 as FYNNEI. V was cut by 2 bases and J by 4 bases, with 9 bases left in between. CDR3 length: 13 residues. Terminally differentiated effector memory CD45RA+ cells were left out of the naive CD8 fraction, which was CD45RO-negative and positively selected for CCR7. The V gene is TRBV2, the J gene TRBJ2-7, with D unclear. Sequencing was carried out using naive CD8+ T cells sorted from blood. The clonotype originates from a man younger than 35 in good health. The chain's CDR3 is CASSERAEYEQYF. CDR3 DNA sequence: TGTGCCAGCAGTGAAAGGGCAGAATACGAGCAGTACTTC.